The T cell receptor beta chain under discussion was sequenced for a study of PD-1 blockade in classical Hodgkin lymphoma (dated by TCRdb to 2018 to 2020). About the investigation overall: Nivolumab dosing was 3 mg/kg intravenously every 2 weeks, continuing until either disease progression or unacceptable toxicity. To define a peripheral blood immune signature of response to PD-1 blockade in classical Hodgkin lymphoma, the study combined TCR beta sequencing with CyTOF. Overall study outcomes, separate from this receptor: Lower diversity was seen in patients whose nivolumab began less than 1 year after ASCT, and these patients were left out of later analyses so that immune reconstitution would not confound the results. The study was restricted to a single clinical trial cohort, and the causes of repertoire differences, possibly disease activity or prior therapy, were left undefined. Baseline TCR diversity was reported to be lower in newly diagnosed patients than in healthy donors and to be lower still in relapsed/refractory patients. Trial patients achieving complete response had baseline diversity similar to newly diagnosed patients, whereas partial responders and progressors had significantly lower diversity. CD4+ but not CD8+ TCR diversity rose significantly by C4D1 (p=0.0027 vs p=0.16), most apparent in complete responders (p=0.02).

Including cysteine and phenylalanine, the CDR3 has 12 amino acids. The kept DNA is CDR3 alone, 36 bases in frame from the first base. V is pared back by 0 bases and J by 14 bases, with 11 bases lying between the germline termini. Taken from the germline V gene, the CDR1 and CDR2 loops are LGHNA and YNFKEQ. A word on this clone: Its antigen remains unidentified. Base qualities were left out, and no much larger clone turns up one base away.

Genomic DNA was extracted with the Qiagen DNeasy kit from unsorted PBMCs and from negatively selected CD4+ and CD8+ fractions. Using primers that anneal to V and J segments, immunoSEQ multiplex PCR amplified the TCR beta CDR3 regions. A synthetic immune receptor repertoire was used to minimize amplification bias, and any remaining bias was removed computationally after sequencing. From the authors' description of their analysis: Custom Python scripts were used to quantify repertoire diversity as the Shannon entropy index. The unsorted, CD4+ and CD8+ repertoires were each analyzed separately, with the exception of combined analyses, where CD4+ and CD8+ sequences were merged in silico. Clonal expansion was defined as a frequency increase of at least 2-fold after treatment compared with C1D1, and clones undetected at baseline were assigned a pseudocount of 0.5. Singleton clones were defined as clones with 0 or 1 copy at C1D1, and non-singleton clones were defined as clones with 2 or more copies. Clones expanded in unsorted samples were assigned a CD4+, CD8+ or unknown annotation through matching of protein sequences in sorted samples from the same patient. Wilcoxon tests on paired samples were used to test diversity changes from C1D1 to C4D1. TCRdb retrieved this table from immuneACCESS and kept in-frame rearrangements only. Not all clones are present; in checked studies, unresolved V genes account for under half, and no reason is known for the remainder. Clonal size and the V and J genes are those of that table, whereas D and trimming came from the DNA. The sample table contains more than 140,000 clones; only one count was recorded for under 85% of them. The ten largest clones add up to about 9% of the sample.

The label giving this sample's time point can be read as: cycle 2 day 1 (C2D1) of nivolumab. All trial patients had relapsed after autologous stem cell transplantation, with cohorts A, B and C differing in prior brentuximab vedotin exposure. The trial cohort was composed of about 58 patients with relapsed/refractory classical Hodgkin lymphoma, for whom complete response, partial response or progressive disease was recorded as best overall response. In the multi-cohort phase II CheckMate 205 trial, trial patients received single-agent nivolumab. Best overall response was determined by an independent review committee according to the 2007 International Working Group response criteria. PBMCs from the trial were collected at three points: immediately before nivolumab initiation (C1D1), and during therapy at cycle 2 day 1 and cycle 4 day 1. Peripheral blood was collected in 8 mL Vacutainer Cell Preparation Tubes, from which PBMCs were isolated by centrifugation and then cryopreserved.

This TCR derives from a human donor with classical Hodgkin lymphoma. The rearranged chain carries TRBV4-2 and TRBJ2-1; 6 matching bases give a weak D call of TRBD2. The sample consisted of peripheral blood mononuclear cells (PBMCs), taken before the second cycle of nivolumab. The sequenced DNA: TGTGCCAGCAGCCAAGAGGGGGGAGAAGAGTTCTTC. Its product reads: CASSQEGGEEFF.